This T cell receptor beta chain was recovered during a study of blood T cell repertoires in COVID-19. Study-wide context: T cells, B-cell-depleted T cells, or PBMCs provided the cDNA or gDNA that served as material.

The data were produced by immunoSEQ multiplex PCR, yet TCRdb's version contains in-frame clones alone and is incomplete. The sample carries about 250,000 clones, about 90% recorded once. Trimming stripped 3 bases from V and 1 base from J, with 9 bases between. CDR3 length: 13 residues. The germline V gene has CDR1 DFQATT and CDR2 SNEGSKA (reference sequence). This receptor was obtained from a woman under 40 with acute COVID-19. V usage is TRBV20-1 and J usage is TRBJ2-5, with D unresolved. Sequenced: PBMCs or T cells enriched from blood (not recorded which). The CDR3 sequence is CSASSETQETQYF. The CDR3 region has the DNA TGCAGTGCTAGTTCAGAAACCCAAGAGACCCAGTACTTC.